Reported below is one TCR beta chain. Its antigen is not known. This sample stems from a study of T cell responses to AZD1222 COVID-19 vaccine. Study results and caveats: Vaccine-related CD4 TCRs covered spike, predominating at 160-218 and 743-854. Mostly white British, mostly female donors; authors suggested clonal diversity may be underestimated.

Germline V gene lookup returns CDR1 SGHRS and CDR2 YFSETQ. Unmatched junction bases numbered 11, after V lost 4 bases and J lost 5 bases. CDR3 length equals 16 residues. Measured with immunoSEQ multiplex PCR; TCRdb has only the in-frame clones, and not every one. The sample gives under 95,000 clones, roughly 87% of which show up once; around 10% is in the top ten. The TCR was taken from an adult who received the AZD1222 COVID-19 vaccine. The sequencing here drew on peripheral blood, taken 28 days after the second AZD1222 dose. The V gene is TRBV5-1, the J gene TRBJ2-1, with TRBD1 matching over 8 bases. The CDR3 loop is CASSKRTGTGDNEQFF. The DNA of the CDR3 is TGCGCCAGCAGCAAGAGGACCGGGACAGGAGACAATGAGCAGTTCTTC.